The 32 T cell receptor beta chains reported below all come from one sample, sequenced in a study of cytomegalovirus exposure and HLA in healthy donors. The data were produced by immunoSEQ multiplex PCR, yet TCRdb's version contains in-frame clones alone and is incomplete. The sample shows 150,000 to 200,000 clones, approximately 86% of them seen only once. The specimen sequenced was PBMCs. These receptors were taken from a man aged 25-40 years in good health and CMV-seropositive.

This sequence joins TRBV6-4 and TRBJ2-1; 11 nucleotides agree with TRBD1. J was trimmed by 4 bases and V by 6 bases; bases with no gene match: 5. CDR3 length: 15 residues. Germline assignment: CDR1 MRHNA and CDR2 SNTAGT. The CDR3 coding sequence is TGTGCCAGCAGCCCAGGGACAGGGGGTTACAATGAGCAGTTCTTC. It specifies CASSPGTGGYNEQFF.

CDR3 in amino acids: CASSLGTGNTEAFF. The CDR3 nucleotides read TGTGCCAGCAGCTTAGGAACAGGGAACACTGAAGCTTTCTTT. The chain uses TRBV7-9 and TRBJ1-1; D might be TRBD1 (5 bases). The CDR3 loop spans 14 amino acids. Trimming shortened V by 1 base and J by 1 base, and 7 bases separated the two germline ends. Germline assignment: CDR1 SEHNR and CDR2 FQNEAQ (reference sequence).

The genes are TRBV7-3 and TRBJ1-4; tentatively, D is TRBD1 (5 bases). CDR1 is SGHTA and CDR2 is FQGTGA in the germline V gene. The CDR3 extends over 14 amino acids. With 6 bases removed from V and 3 bases from J, the gap between germline ends came to 11 bases. This chain's CDR3 is CASSSGRANEKLFF. The DNA for the CDR3 is TGTGCCAGCAGTTCAGGGAGGGCTAATGAAAAACTGTTTTTT.

The V call is TRBV7-9, the J call TRBJ2-5; D is possibly TRBD2 (5 bases). The CDR3 has 16 amino acids. Germline CDR1 and CDR2: SEHNR and FQNEAQ (reference sequence). The germline V and J ends were trimmed by 5 bases and 0 bases, with 16 bases remaining between them. The CDR3 DNA is TGTGCCAGCAGCCCCCCGAGCGGTCCCGACCAAGAGACCCAGTACTTC. Translated: CASSPPSGPDQETQYF. The complete variable domain, with remaining parts taken from reference TRBV7-9 and TRBJ2-5, reads DTGVSQNPRHKITKRGQNVTFRCDPISEHNRLYWYRQTLGQGPEFLTYFQNEAQLEKSRLLSDRFSAERPKGSFSTLEIQRTEQGDSAMYLCASSPPSGPDQETQYFGPGTRLLVL.

The chain employs TRBV4-2 and TRBJ1-2; D possibly corresponds to TRBD1 (6 bases). The CDR3 has 15 residues. Trimming left V 1 base short and J 7 bases short, with 16 bases between. Germline V lookup: CDR1 LGHNA, CDR2 YNFKEQ. The CDR3 protein is CASSQGNRERIGYTF. The CDR3 DNA sequence: TGTGCCAGCAGCCAAGGGAACAGGGAAAGAATTGGCTACACCTTC.

On this clone itself: The junction shows a germline mismatch at one end, possibly a read error. This chain uses TRBV7-7 with TRBJ2-3; TRBD1 agrees at 9 bases. Germline assignment: CDR1 SSHAT and CDR2 FNYEAQ (reference sequence). This CDR3 comprises 16 residues. In nucleotides, the CDR3 is TGTGCTAGCAGCTTAGGCGGACAGGGGAGCACAGATACGCAGTATTTT. Translation: CASSLGGQGSTDTQYF.

This clone was picked up one time. This chain connects TRBV25-1 to TRBJ2-1; unclear D gene. V gave up 2 bases and J gave up 7 bases, with 9 bases separating them. This CDR3 has 13 amino acids. Germline V gene lookup returns CDR1 MGHDK and CDR2 SYGVNS. CDR3 DNA sequence: TGTGCCAGCAGTGAACCCGGGTTTAATGAGCAGTTCTTC. It is translated as CASSEPGFNEQFF.

This clone has a handful of counts. The V and J genes are TRBV14 and TRBJ1-2; TRBD1 aligns across 8 bases. From germline, CDR1 is SGHDN and CDR2 FVKESK. After removal of 3 bases from V and 4 bases from J, the junction contained 7 bases not matched to a gene. This CDR3 comprises 15 residues. CDR3 DNA sequence: TGTGCCAGCAGCCAGCAGGGGGCCCTGACCTATGGCTACACCTTC. This gives the protein CASSQQGALTYGYTF.

This clone was detected only a few times. The chain combines TRBV27 with TRBJ1-6; D ambiguous. The CDR3 consists of 13 residues. CDR1 is MNHEY, CDR2 SMNVEV, per germline (reference sequence). The ends were cut back, 5 bases at V and 9 bases at J, with 11 bases in the middle. CDR3 DNA sequence: TGTGCCAGCAGTCCCCGCGAGCGTTCACCCCTCCACTTT. Encoded protein: CASSPRERSPLHF.

This rearrangement joins TRBV25-1 to TRBJ1-1; no definite D call. The V end was cut by 7 bases, the J end by 4 bases, with 10 bases between. There are 12 residues in the CDR3. Germline lookup yields CDR1 MGHDK and CDR2 SYGVNS. Here the CDR3 DNA reads TGTGCCAGCAAATCCGGAGGCACTGAAGCTTTCTTT. Translating it yields CASKSGGTEAFF.

The CDR3 bases are TGTGCCACCAGCAGAGATGTCCCGGGGGGAGTAGAGACCCAGTACTTC. Its protein product is CATSRDVPGGVETQYF. The chain uses TRBV15 and TRBJ2-5; the match to TRBD2 covers 7 bases. The CDR3 has 16 amino acids. In germline, CDR1 is LNHNV, CDR2 YYDKDF (reference sequence). V shed 0 bases, J shed 4 bases, and the junction held 8 bases outside the gene matches.

The V and J genes are TRBV25-1 and TRBJ2-1, with 16 bases matching TRBD2. Trimming cost V 4 bases and J 9 bases; bases outside gene matches: 6. The CDR3 contains 16 residues. Germline CDR1 MGHDK, CDR2 SYGVNS. The CDR3 region has the DNA TGTGCCAGCAGTGGCGGGACTAGCGGGGGGGCGTTTGAGCAGTTCTTC. Translating gives CASSGGTSGGAFEQFF.

This chain connects TRBV7-2 to TRBJ1-1; 8 nucleotides align to TRBD1. V lost 8 bases and J lost 2; bases outside the gene matches: 7. This CDR3 is built from 14 residues. Germline CDR1 is SGHTA and CDR2 is FQGNSA. The CDR3 region is CASGYRGINTEAFF. The CDR3 DNA reads as TGTGCCAGCGGCTACAGGGGGATCAACACTGAAGCTTTCTTT.

The genes are TRBV7-8 and TRBJ1-5; tentative D call: TRBD1 (6 bases). Trimming removed 5 bases from V and 0 bases from J, with 20 bases in between. CDR1 is SGHVS, CDR2 FQNEAQ, per germline. CDR3 size: 18 residues. This CDR3 reads CASSPSREGGYSNQPQHF. CDR3 bases: TGTGCCAGCAGCCCCTCGAGGGAAGGGGGATATAGCAATCAGCCCCAGCATTTT.

DNA of the CDR3: TGTGCCAGCAGCGTGTTGACTAGCGGGGGCACAGATACGCAGTATTTT. Encoded protein: CASSVLTSGGTDTQYF. The chain joins TRBV9 to TRBJ2-3, with 11 bases identical to TRBD2. V lost 2 bases to trimming and J lost 1 base; unmatched junction nucleotides: 3. The germline CDR1 and CDR2 sequences are SGDLS and YYNGEE. There are 16 residues in the CDR3.

The chain employs TRBV7-9 and TRBJ2-7; 9 nucleotides line up with TRBD2. The CDR3 is made up of 16 amino acids. The trim removed 1 base at V and 1 base at J, leaving 5 bases unmatched. Germline V lookup: CDR1 SEHNR, CDR2 FQNEAQ (reference sequence). CDR3 sequence (DNA): TGTGCCAGCAGCTTAGGTGGGGCGGGGGGGTCCTACGAGCAGTACTTC. It specifies CASSLGGAGGSYEQYF.

The V gene is TRBV6-4, the J gene TRBJ1-5, with D perhaps matching TRBD1 (5 bases). The CDR3 sequence is 15 residues long. The germline V gene encodes CDR1 MRHNA and CDR2 SNTAGT. Trimming removed 0 bases from V and 5 bases from J, with 11 bases in between. The chain's CDR3 is CASSDSQKGDQPQHF. In DNA, the CDR3 is TGTGCCAGCAGTGACTCACAGAAAGGGGATCAGCCCCAGCATTTT.

The DNA for the CDR3 is TGTGCCAGCAGTTTATTCGGGACATCCGACGTCAATCAGCCCCAGCATTTT. This encodes CASSLFGTSDVNQPQHF. The rearrangement uses TRBV27 and TRBJ1-5; a possible D gene is TRBD1 (6 bases). V lost 1 base and J lost 3, with 16 bases in between. This CDR3 contains 17 residues. Germline-derived CDR1 and CDR2 are MNHEY and SMNVEV (reference sequence).

This clone has a single count. The chain couples TRBV18 to TRBJ2-5; D gene unclear. V lost 0 bases, J lost 5 bases, and 10 bases lay in between. This CDR3 is built from 14 residues. Germline V gene sequence: CDR1 KGHSH, CDR2 LQKENI. This chain's CDR3 is CASSPPGLPETQYF. CDR3 DNA: TGTGCCAGCTCACCACCGGGCCTCCCGGAGACCCAGTACTTC.

V is TRBV11-2 and J is TRBJ2-3; 7 nucleotides align to TRBD1. V lost 5 bases, J lost 3 bases, and 5 bases stayed unmatched. Germline CDR1 SGHAT, CDR2 FQNNGV. The CDR3 sequence is 14 residues long. The CDR3 DNA reads as TGTGCCAGCAGCATCCGACAGGGTACAGATACGCAGTATTTT. Amino acid sequence: CASSIRQGTDTQYF. Using reference TRBV11-2 and TRBJ2-3 for the parts outside the CDR3, the full variable domain is EAGVAQSPRYKIIEKRQSVAFWCNPISGHATLYWYQQILGQGPKLLIQFQNNGVVDDSQLPKDRFSAERLKGVDSTLKIQPAKLEDSAVYLCASSIRQGTDTQYFGPGTRLTVL.

The chain has TRBV2 and TRBJ2-7; a weak D match, TRBD1 (6 bases). Germline V gene lookup returns CDR1 SNHLY and CDR2 FYNNEI. Trimming took off 3 bases at V and 4 bases at J, with 19 bases between the two ends. The CDR3 sequence is 16 residues long. The CDR3 nucleotides are TGTGCCAGCAGTGACGACTTGACTAAGGGGGATTACGAGCAGTACTTC. Protein: CASSDDLTKGDYEQYF.

The genes are TRBV18 and TRBJ1-5; 8 nucleotides match TRBD1. The germline gives CDR1 KGHSH, CDR2 LQKENI. The CDR3 is 15 amino acids. The V gene end was trimmed by 5 bases and the J gene end by 4 bases; junction bases not matched to a gene: 7. In nucleotides, the CDR3 is TGTGCCAGCTCAACTGACAGGGGTCCTAATCAGCCCCAGCATTTT. Translation: CASSTDRGPNQPQHF.

The chain carries TRBV6-4 and TRBJ2-1, with 7 bases aligning to TRBD1. Germline loops: CDR1 MRHNA, CDR2 SNTAGT. V lost 6 bases to trimming and J lost 1 base; unmatched junction nucleotides: 6. The CDR3 is made up of 15 amino acids. In nucleotides, the CDR3 is TGTGCCAGCAGAGATACAGGGGATTCCTACAATGAGCAGTTCTTC. Its protein is CASRDTGDSYNEQFF.

The chain employs TRBV29-1 and TRBJ1-3; D is uncertain. The CDR3 runs to 12 residues. The V and J ends lost 6 bases and 4 bases respectively, with 10 bases between them. The germline V gene has CDR1 SQVTM and CDR2 ANQGSEA. The CDR3 region has the DNA TGCAGCGTCCGCGGCCTGGGAAACACCATATATTTT. Translated: CSVRGLGNTIYF. Variable domain in full (rest from reference TRBV29-1 and TRBJ1-3): SAVISQKPSRDICQRGTSLTIQCQVDSQVTMMFWYRQQPGQSLTLIATANQGSEATYESGFVIDKFPISRPNLTFSTLTVSNMSPEDSSIYLCSVRGLGNTIYFGEGSWLTVV.

The V call is TRBV19, the J call TRBJ1-1; D perhaps matches TRBD1 (5 bases). This CDR3 is built from 13 residues. Germline lookup yields CDR1 LNHDA and CDR2 SQIVND (reference sequence). The V gene lost 8 bases and the J gene lost 3 bases, with 13 bases spanning the gap. CDR3 DNA sequence: TGTGCCAGTCGCGGCAGGGCCTACACTGAAGCTTTCTTT. Residues: CASRGRAYTEAFF.

This clone occurred once. This chain joins TRBV27 and TRBJ2-7; a weak D match, TRBD2 (5 bases). CDR1 and CDR2 from the germline V gene are MNHEY and SMNVEV (reference sequence). Trimming removed 5 bases from V and 5 bases from J, with 16 bases in between. This CDR3 comprises 14 residues. The CDR3 loop is CASSSFRGENEQYF. In DNA, the CDR3 is TGTGCCAGCAGTAGTTTCCGGGGTGAAAACGAGCAGTACTTC.

This rearrangement joins TRBV18 to TRBJ1-2; 8 positions agree with TRBD1. With 3 bases clipped from V and 5 bases from J, the junction kept 2 bases outside the gene matches. CDR1 and CDR2 from the germline V gene are KGHSH and LQKENI. The CDR3 spans 13 residues. The CDR3 reads CASSPDRVYGYTF. The CDR3 DNA is TGTGCCAGCTCACCGGACAGGGTGTATGGCTACACCTTC.

The chain couples TRBV19 to TRBJ2-4; 9 bases map to TRBD2. J lost 13 bases, V lost 3 bases, and 7 bases had no gene match. CDR1 and CDR2 (germline): LNHDA, SQIVND (reference sequence). This CDR3 has 13 residues. CDR3 in DNA: TGTGCCAGTAGTATCCCGGCGGGGGGGGTCCAGTACTTC. Translation: CASSIPAGGVQYF.

The chain is built from TRBV5-4 and TRBJ2-6; D is perhaps TRBD2 (5 bases). The CDR3 length is 13 residues. The V end lost 6 bases, the J end lost 2 bases, and 6 bases lay between the germline ends. The germline V gene has CDR1 SGHNT and CDR2 YYREEE (reference sequence). CDR3 bases: TGTGCCAGCAACGGGGCTGGGGCCAACGTCCTGACTTTC. Translation: CASNGAGANVLTF.

The chain combines TRBV19 with TRBJ1-5, with D possibly matching TRBD1 (6 bases). Germline V gene data show CDR1 as LNHDA and CDR2 as SQIVND (reference sequence). Trimming shortened V by 5 bases and J by 3 bases, and 20 bases separated the two germline ends. This CDR3 comprises 17 residues. CDR3 protein: CASSENRGAASNQPQHF. The DNA of the CDR3 is TGTGCCAGTAGTGAAAACCGGGGGGCTGCTTCCAATCAGCCCCAGCATTTT.

The gene calls are TRBV21-1 and TRBJ2-7; the table calls TRBD2, which could not be checked here. TRBV21-1 has pseudogene status. The CDR3 runs to 14 residues. The CDR3 loop reads CASSKVRGRIEQYF. In nucleotides, the CDR3 is TGTGCCAGCAGCAAAGTCCGGGGGAGAATCGAGCAGTACTTC.

This chain uses TRBV11-2 with TRBJ2-7; 10 nucleotides line up with TRBD2. The junction had 2 bases not matched to a gene; V was cut back by 3 bases and J by 0 bases. The V gene's germline CDR1 is SGHAT and CDR2 FQNNGV. This CDR3 comprises 15 residues. CDR3: CASSFSGGASYEQYF. CDR3 sequence (DNA): TGTGCCAGCAGCTTCAGCGGGGGGGCCTCCTACGAGCAGTACTTC.